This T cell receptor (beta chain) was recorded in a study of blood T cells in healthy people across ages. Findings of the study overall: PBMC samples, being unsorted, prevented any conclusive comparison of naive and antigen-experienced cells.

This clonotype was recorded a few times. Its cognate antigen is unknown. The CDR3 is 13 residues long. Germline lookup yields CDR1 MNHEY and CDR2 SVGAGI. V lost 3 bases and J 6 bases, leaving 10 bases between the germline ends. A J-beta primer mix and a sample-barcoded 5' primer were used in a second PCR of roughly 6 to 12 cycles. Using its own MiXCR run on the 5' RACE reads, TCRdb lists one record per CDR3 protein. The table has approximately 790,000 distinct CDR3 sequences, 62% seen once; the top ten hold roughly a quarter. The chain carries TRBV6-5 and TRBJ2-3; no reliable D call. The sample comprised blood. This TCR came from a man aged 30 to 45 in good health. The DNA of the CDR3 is TGTGCCAGCAGTTATCTCTTGGCGGATACGCAGTATTTT. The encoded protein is CASSYLLADTQYF.